Each of the 32 T cell receptor beta chains below was sequenced from the same sample in a study of blood T cell repertoires in COVID-19 (dated by TCRdb to about 2020). Receptors were amplified or captured by the immunoSEQ multiplex PCR assay. TCRdb retrieved this table from immuneACCESS and kept in-frame rearrangements only. Not all clones are present; in checked studies, unresolved V genes account for under half, and no reason is known for the remainder. Here the sample has hundreds of thousands of clones; 86% occur a single time. The top ten constitute more than 1.5% of the sample. The sequenced material came from PBMCs or T cells enriched from blood (not recorded which). The receptors shown here come from a man between 40 and 49 years old who had recovered from COVID-19.

This sequence joins TRBV28 and TRBJ2-5; 7 bases are a match to TRBD1. Germline values: CDR1 MDHEN, CDR2 SYDVKM. The CDR3 has 15 amino acids. The J segment lost 2 bases and the V segment lost 7 bases, leaving 10 bases of the junction unmatched. The CDR3 nucleotides are TGTGCCAGCACCACAGGGGTAGGGGGACAAGAGACCCAGTACTTC. This encodes CASTTGVGGQETQYF.

This chain uses TRBV3-1 (or the pseudogene TRBV3-2) with TRBJ2-7; perhaps TRBD2 as D (7 bases). Germline assignment: CDR1 LGHDT and CDR2 YNNKEL (reference sequence). This CDR3 is 19 amino acids long. V was trimmed by 1 base and J by 2 bases, leaving 24 bases between them. This chain's CDR3 is CASSQAGRGGPPGAYEQYF. In nucleotides, the CDR3 is TGTGCCAGCAGCCAAGCGGGTAGGGGGGGACCGCCAGGGGCCTACGAGCAGTACTTC.

The genes are TRBV7-2 and TRBJ2-3; TRBD1 is a possible D gene (6 bases). Germline values: CDR1 SGHTA, CDR2 FQGNSA. This CDR3 has 14 residues. V shed 3 bases and J shed 5 bases, with 12 bases lying between them. The CDR3 DNA follows: TGTGCCAGCAGCTTGGCAGGGGATATAGATACGCAGTATTTT. Its translation: CASSLAGDIDTQYF.

The rearrangement joins TRBV7-2 to TRBJ1-1, with a tentative D call TRBD1 (5 bases). V gave up 6 bases and J gave up 0 bases, with 8 bases separating them. Germline CDR1 SGHTA, CDR2 FQGNSA. This CDR3 has 13 residues. This CDR3 reads CASRRGMNTEAFF. CDR3 sequence (DNA): TGTGCCAGCAGAAGGGGTATGAACACTGAAGCTTTCTTT. The whole variable domain, remainder taken from reference TRBV7-2 and TRBJ1-1, is GAGVSQSPSNKVTEKGKDVELRCDPISGHTALYWYRQSLGQGLEFLIYFQGNSAPDKSGLPSDRFSAERTGGSVSTLTIQRTQQEDSAVYLCASRRGMNTEAFFGQGTRLTVV.

V is TRBV7-2 and J is TRBJ1-2, with 7 positions matching TRBD1. Per germline, CDR1 SGHTA and CDR2 FQGNSA. CDR3 size: 14 residues. After removal of 3 bases from V and 4 bases from J, the junction contained 5 bases not matched to a gene. Written as DNA, the CDR3 is TGTGCCAGCAGCTTTCAGGGGGGAGGCTATGGCTACACCTTC. It yields the protein CASSFQGGGYGYTF.

This rearrangement joins TRBV9 to TRBJ2-7, with TRBD2 matching 7 bases. CDR1 is SGDLS, CDR2 YYNGEE, per germline. This CDR3 has 16 amino acids. V lost 1 base, J lost 3 bases, and 10 bases stayed unmatched. The CDR3 DNA reads as TGTGCCAGCAGCGTACCCCCCGGGGGGAAGAGCTACGAGCAGTACTTC. Translation: CASSVPPGGKSYEQYF.

The chain is built from TRBV6-5 and TRBJ1-6, with 8 nucleotides matching TRBD1. With 6 bases clipped from V and 7 bases from J, the junction kept 5 bases outside the gene matches. CDR1 is MNHEY and CDR2 is SVGAGI in the germline V gene. The CDR3 spans 14 residues. The CDR3, as DNA: TGTGCCAGCAGACAGACAGGGGAAAATTCACCCCTCCACTTT. Amino acid sequence: CASRQTGENSPLHF.

This clone appeared once. V is TRBV15 and J is TRBJ2-7, with D maybe TRBD1 (6 bases). The V and J ends lost 0 bases and 2 bases respectively, with 14 bases between them. The CDR3 length is 16 residues. Per germline, CDR1 LNHNV and CDR2 YYDKDF (reference sequence). The CDR3 DNA sequence: TGTGCCACCAGCAGAGATTTTGGACAGCGGACCTACGAGCAGTACTTC. Protein product: CATSRDFGQRTYEQYF.

The chain's CDR3 is CASSYLESSYNEQFF. The DNA for the CDR3 is TGTGCCAGCAGTTACCTGGAGAGCTCCTACAATGAGCAGTTCTTC. This chain links TRBV6-2 or TRBV6-3 with TRBJ2-1; D remains ambiguous. The length of the CDR3 is 15 residues. V lost 2 bases and J lost 0, with 8 bases in between. Germline assignment: CDR1 MNHEY and CDR2 SVGEGT.

The CDR3 is CASSQAHLSSNQPQHF. CDR3 nucleotide sequence: TGTGCCAGCAGCCAAGCGCACCTATCTAGCAATCAGCCCCAGCATTTT. V usage is TRBV3-1 (or the pseudogene TRBV3-2) and J usage is TRBJ1-5, with D unresolved. Germline CDR1 reads LGHDT; CDR2 reads YNNKEL (reference sequence). CDR3 length equals 16 residues. V lost 1 base, J lost 0 bases, and 10 bases lay in between.

This clone was counted a few times. The sample has other DNA sequences that encode this CDR3 too. This chain joins TRBV3-1 (or the pseudogene TRBV3-2) and TRBJ1-5; D call uncertain. CDR1 LGHDT and CDR2 YNNKEL come from the germline V gene (reference sequence). Trimming cost V 1 base and J 0 bases, with 7 bases left between them. This CDR3 comprises 15 residues. Here the CDR3 reads CASSQGRHSNQPQHF. CDR3 in DNA: TGTGCCAGCAGCCAAGGCAGACATAGCAATCAGCCCCAGCATTTT.

This chain joins TRBV7-2 and TRBJ1-1, with D perhaps TRBD1 (6 bases). Between the trimmed V and J ends, which lost 1 base and 2 bases, there was a span of 11 bases. The CDR3 covers 15 residues. Germline-derived CDR1 and CDR2 are SGHTA and FQGNSA. CDR3 nucleotides: TGTGCCAGCAGCTTAGTAGGGACACCTAACACTGAAGCTTTCTTT. This encodes CASSLVGTPNTEAFF.

In this sample, this clone turned up a few times. The chain carries TRBV7-5 and TRBJ1-2; the table names TRBD1, a call not compared with the DNA. TRBV7-5 is a documented pseudogene. CDR3 length equals 15 residues. The CDR3 DNA reads TGTGTCAGAAGCTTACGCGGCAGGGTAGACTATGGCTACACCTTC. Translation: CVRSLRGRVDYGYTF.

J is TRBJ2-7 and V is TRBV18; 10 bases align to TRBD1. In germline, CDR1 is KGHSH, CDR2 LQKENI. The CDR3 has 16 amino acids. Trimming took 3 bases from V and 3 from J; bases not matched to a gene: 8. The CDR3 sequence is CASSPSPGTGVYEQYF. The CDR3 DNA reads TGTGCCAGCTCACCTTCACCCGGGACAGGGGTCTACGAGCAGTACTTC.

The chain joins TRBV12-3 or TRBV12-4 to TRBJ1-3; D not resolved. This CDR3 spans 13 amino acids. Between the trimmed V and J ends, which lost 5 bases and 4 bases, there was a span of 9 bases. This CDR3 reads CASSTEWGNTIYF. The CDR3 bases are TGTGCCAGCAGTACAGAGTGGGGAAACACCATATATTTT.

The chain is built from TRBV27 and TRBJ2-3; 8 positions agree with TRBD2. The CDR3 covers 17 residues. V dropped 2 bases and J dropped 2; count of bases not matched to a gene: 9. Germline assignment: CDR1 MNHEY and CDR2 SMNVEV (reference sequence). Written as DNA, the CDR3 is TGTGCCAGCAGTTTAAGGGGTAGCGGGACTCCCACAGATACGCAGTATTTT. Translating it yields CASSLRGSGTPTDTQYF.

V usage is TRBV11-2 and J usage is TRBJ1-1; tentative D call: TRBD1 (5 bases). The V end lost 4 bases, the J end lost 14 bases, and 17 bases lay between the germline ends. This CDR3 is 12 amino acids long. Germline V gene lookup returns CDR1 SGHAT and CDR2 FQNNGV. This CDR3 is CASSSPGGKPFF. In DNA form, the CDR3 reads TGTGCCAGCAGCTCCCCCGGGGGGAAGCCGTTCTTT.

The chain joins TRBV30 to TRBJ2-7, with D unresolved. Trimming stripped 6 bases from V and 0 bases from J, with 15 bases between. The length of the CDR3 is 14 residues. CDR1 is GTSNPN and CDR2 is SVGIG in the germline V gene (reference sequence). This CDR3 is CACKASYSSYEQYF. The CDR3 DNA sequence: TGTGCCTGCAAAGCGTCTTATAGCTCCTACGAGCAGTACTTC.

The chain joins TRBV7-2 to TRBJ2-7; 13 bases are shared with TRBD2. V trimming: 5 bases; J trimming: 4 bases; junction bases outside the gene matches: 17. The V gene's germline CDR1 is SGHTA and CDR2 FQGNSA. The CDR3 consists of 19 residues. Here the CDR3 DNA reads TGTGCCAGCAGCGGCCGACTAGCGGGGGGTAAAGGATATAGGTACGAGCAGTACTTC. Translating it yields CASSGRLAGGKGYRYEQYF.

The J gene is TRBJ1-2, the V gene TRBV30; tentative D call: TRBD1 (6 bases). V lost 2 bases to trimming and J lost 7 bases, with 11 bases between them. Germline CDR1 and CDR2: GTSNPN and SVGIG (reference sequence). The CDR3 extends over 12 amino acids. DNA for the CDR3: TGTGCCTGGAGTTTGGGGGCGGGTGGCTACACCTTC. This sequence encodes CAWSLGAGGYTF.

The rearrangement uses TRBV3-1 (or the pseudogene TRBV3-2) and TRBJ2-2; 9 bases are a match to TRBD2. This CDR3 has 16 amino acids. Trimming removed 5 bases from V and 2 bases from J; junction bases left unmatched: 6. The germline V gene has CDR1 LGHDT and CDR2 YNNKEL (reference sequence). The CDR3 region is CASSYLAGSNTGELFF. In DNA, the CDR3 is TGTGCCAGCAGCTACCTAGCGGGGTCCAACACCGGGGAGCTGTTTTTT.

The chain couples TRBV30 to TRBJ2-2, with 7 nucleotides matching TRBD1. CDR1 is GTSNPN, CDR2 SVGIG, per germline (reference sequence). This CDR3 contains 15 residues. V shed 3 bases and J 0 bases; nucleotides not matched to a gene: 4. The CDR3 bases are TGTGCCTGGAGGGAAGGGACAGCGAACACCGGGGAGCTGTTTTTT. Its protein is CAWREGTANTGELFF. Based on the CDR3 plus reference TRBV30 and TRBJ2-2, the full variable domain is SQTIHQWPATLVQPVGSPLSLECTVEGTSNPNLYWYRQAAGRGLQLLFYSVGIGQISSEVPQNLSASRPQDRQFILSSKKLLLSDSGFYLCAWREGTANTGELFFGEGSRLTVL.

This clone has a handful of counts. V usage is TRBV3-1 (or the pseudogene TRBV3-2) and J usage is TRBJ1-5; D is uncertain. The V and J ends lost 4 bases and 6 bases respectively, with 10 bases between them. Germline V gives CDR1 LGHDT, CDR2 YNNKEL (reference sequence). The CDR3 is 13 amino acids. The CDR3 DNA reads as TGTGCCAGCAGCCCGGGAGTGGGTCAGCCCCAGCATTTT. Protein sequence: CASSPGVGQPQHF.

This sequence joins TRBV28 and TRBJ1-6; D unresolved. Germline lookup yields CDR1 MDHEN and CDR2 SYDVKM. Trimming took off 7 bases at V and 11 bases at J, with 18 bases between the two ends. The CDR3 covers 14 residues. The DNA for the CDR3 is TGTGCCAGCACCCCCACCGCGGGCCTGACACCCCTCCACTTT. This encodes CASTPTAGLTPLHF.

The CDR3 here is CSASGQVADTQYF. The CDR3 DNA sequence: TGCAGCGCCTCTGGACAGGTGGCAGATACGCAGTATTTT. J is TRBJ2-3 and V is TRBV29-1; TRBD1 matches 7 bases. The CDR3 length is 13 residues. Trimming took 7 bases from V and 4 from J; bases not matched to a gene: 8. Germline V CDR1 and CDR2: SQVTM, ANQGSEA.

This clone has just one count. This rearrangement joins TRBV24-1 to TRBJ2-1; the match to TRBD2 covers 11 bases. This CDR3 region has 16 residues. CDR1 and CDR2 from the germline V gene are KGHDR and SFDVKD. V lost 1 base to trimming and J lost 7 bases; unmatched junction nucleotides: 5. CDR3 bases: TGTGCCACCAGTGATTTATTGGCTAGCGGGAGGAATGAGCAGTTCTTC. Translated, it gives CATSDLLASGRNEQFF.

The V and J genes are TRBV7-8 and TRBJ2-7, with a weak D call TRBD2 (6 bases). Germline assignment: CDR1 SGHVS and CDR2 FQNEAQ. CDR3 length: 15 residues. The V gene lost 3 bases and the J gene lost 0 bases, with 12 bases spanning the gap. The CDR3 bases are TGTGCCAGCAGCTTGAAGCGGGTGAACTCCTACGAGCAGTACTTC. Its translation: CASSLKRVNSYEQYF.

This clone is a singleton in its sample. This rearrangement joins TRBV24-1 to TRBJ2-7, with TRBD1 matching 7 bases. The CDR3 contains 15 residues. V shed 6 bases, J shed 1 base, and the junction held 8 bases outside the gene matches. Germline values: CDR1 KGHDR, CDR2 SFDVKD. CDR3 amino acids: CATSRSTGNSYEQYF. As DNA, the CDR3 is TGTGCCACCAGTCGGTCGACAGGGAATTCCTACGAGCAGTACTTC.

The CDR3 DNA follows: TGTGCCAGCAGAGGGACAGGGCTTAGTAACTATGGCTACACCTTC. Amino acid sequence: CASRGTGLSNYGYTF. V and J are TRBV2 and TRBJ1-2, with 9 bases matching TRBD1. The V and J ends lost 6 bases and 1 base, in that order; junction bases with no gene match: 6. Germline-derived CDR1 and CDR2 are SNHLY and FYNNEI. There are 15 residues in the CDR3.

This chain links TRBV28 with TRBJ2-3, with 7 bases identical to TRBD2. Germline V gene sequence: CDR1 MDHEN, CDR2 SYDVKM. CDR3 size: 16 residues. The V gene end was trimmed by 6 bases and the J gene end by 0 bases; junction bases not matched to a gene: 9. The CDR3 DNA sequence: TGTGCCAGCAGAGTTGTAGCGGGCCCTAGCACAGATACGCAGTATTTT. Translation gives CASRVVAGPSTDTQYF.

DNA of the CDR3: TGTGCCAGCAGCCCTGTTCAGCTCATCGGGTACGAGCAGTACTTC. Protein sequence: CASSPVQLIGYEQYF. This rearrangement joins TRBV5-8 to TRBJ2-7; D uncertain. CDR1 SGHTS and CDR2 YDEGEE come from the germline V gene. The ends were cut back, 4 bases at V and 4 bases at J, with 18 bases in the middle. The CDR3 loop spans 15 amino acids.

The genes are TRBV4-2 and TRBJ1-1; D might be TRBD1 (5 bases). Germline assignment: CDR1 LGHNA and CDR2 YNFKEQ. Trimming took 0 bases from V and 4 from J, leaving 12 bases between them. The length of the CDR3 is 15 residues. The CDR3 DNA follows: TGTGCCAGCAGCCAAGATTCCCGGGACTTCACTGAAGCTTTCTTT. Protein: CASSQDSRDFTEAFF.